This is a list of T cell receptor beta chains from one sample in a study of T cells in Graves' hyperthyroidism and ophthalmopathy. TCRdb processed the multiplex PCR reads anew with MiXCR; each CDR3 protein has one entry. The table records 550,000 to 800,000 distinct CDR3 sequences, 15% to 20% of them present only once. The sequencing sample was made of blood. These receptors were collected from a man aged 18 to 29 with Graves' hyperthyroidism. Both conserved end residues are part of each CDR3. A D gene is named only where the DNA matches it firmly. Part of the rows lack a size; the others show once, few, many or a class for expanded clones.

abundance,v_gene,d_gene,j_gene,CDR3aa,CDR3nt
many,TRBV30,-,TRBJ2-1,CAWSESGPYNEQFF,TGTGCCTGGAGTGAATCAGGCCCTTACAATGAGCAGTTCTTC
few,TRBV4-1,-,TRBJ2-7,CASSPGGGGIYEQYF,TGCGCCAGCAGCCCAGGAGGGGGGGGAATCTACGAGCAGTACTTC
few,TRBV9,TRBD2,TRBJ2-1,CASSVSAGGLYNEQFF,TGTGCCAGCAGCGTGTCAGCGGGAGGACTTTACAATGAGCAGTTCTTC
few,TRBV14,-,TRBJ2-3,CASSAYRIHTDTQYF,TGTGCCAGCAGCGCATATAGGATCCACACAGATACGCAGTATTTT
few,TRBV4-2,-,TRBJ2-3,CASSQDPRVSTDTQYF,TGTGCCAGCAGCCAAGATCCCAGAGTTAGCACAGATACGCAGTATTTT
many,TRBV7-2,-,TRBJ2-1,CASSPPRVALNEQFF,TGTGCCAGCAGCCCACCCAGGGTAGCGCTCAATGAGCAGTTCTTC
-,TRBV12-3/TRBV12-4,TRBD2,TRBJ2-7,CASTLGLAGEQYF,TGTGCCAGCACCCTTGGGCTAGCGGGCGAGCAGTACTTC
few,TRBV11-2,TRBD2,TRBJ2-1,CASSLGAWGGRAYNEQFF,TGTGCCAGCAGCTTAGGAGCTTGGGGCGGGAGGGCTTACAATGAGCAGTTCTTC
-,TRBV7-2,-,TRBJ2-5,CASSLDRRAQYF,TGTGCCAGCAGCTTAGATCGGAGGGCCCAGTACTTC
-,TRBV11-2,-,TRBJ1-1,CASSLGQNRNTEAFF,TGTGCCAGCAGCTTAGGGCAGAACAGGAACACTGAAGCTTTCTTT
-,TRBV2,-,TRBJ2-1,CASDRVGSYNEQFF,TGTGCCAGCGATCGCGTGGGTTCCTACAATGAGCAGTTCTTC
-,TRBV7-9,-,TRBJ2-5,CASSSPGYQETQYF,TGTGCCAGCAGCTCCCCGGGGTACCAAGAGACCCAGTACTTC
-,TRBV6-2/TRBV6-3,TRBD2,TRBJ2-7,CACRLAGYSYEQYF,TGTGCCTGCAGACTAGCGGGATACTCCTACGAGCAGTACTTC
many,TRBV20-1,-,TRBJ2-1,CSASLANEQFF,TGCAGTGCTAGTCTAGCCAATGAGCAGTTCTTC
few,TRBV4-3,-,TRBJ2-7,CASSQEAREAYEQYF,TGCGCCAGCAGCCAAGAGGCCAGAGAGGCCTACGAGCAGTACTTC
few,TRBV6-1,TRBD2,TRBJ2-3,CASSEAHHPPGLAGPDTQYF,TGTGCCAGCAGTGAAGCCCACCACCCCCCGGGACTAGCGGGACCAGATACGCAGTATTTT
many,TRBV7-2,-,TRBJ2-7,CASSLQRAGQYF,TGTGCCAGCAGCTTACAGCGGGCCGGGCAGTACTTC
-,TRBV18,TRBD1,TRBJ1-2,CASSHRQGNYGYTF,TGTGCCAGCTCCCATAGACAGGGGAACTATGGCTACACCTTC
-,TRBV7-2,-,TRBJ2-7,CASSLEGGWESYEQYF,TGTGCCAGCAGCTTAGAGGGGGGGTGGGAGAGCTACGAGCAGTACTTC
-,TRBV28,-,TRBJ1-2,CASSSQAGYGYTF,TGTGCCAGCAGTTCACAGGCTGGCTATGGCTACACCTTC
-,TRBV11-1,-,TRBJ1-1,CASSPDDVGNTEAFF,TGTGCCAGCAGCCCGGACGATGTAGGGAACACTGAAGCTTTCTTT
-,TRBV20-1,-,TRBJ2-4,CSATRGAKNIQYF,TGCAGTGCTACCAGGGGAGCCAAAAACATTCAGTACTTC
-,TRBV5-1,-,TRBJ2-3,CASSLWGGPDTQYF,TGCGCCAGCAGCTTGTGGGGGGGCCCAGATACGCAGTATTTT
many,TRBV28,-,TRBJ2-1,CASSRGGRVTNEQFF,TGTGCCAGCAGTCGGGGAGGACGCGTTACGAATGAGCAGTTCTTC
-,TRBV15,-,TRBJ1-5,CATRDSRNQPQHF,TGTGCCACCAGAGACAGCCGCAATCAGCCCCAGCATTTT
-,TRBV9,TRBD2,TRBJ2-1,CASSVGDGRARNEQFF,TGTGCCAGCAGCGTAGGAGACGGGAGGGCCAGAAATGAGCAGTTCTTC
-,TRBV6-2/TRBV6-3,-,TRBJ1-4,CASTPRFKAATNEKLFF,TGTGCCAGCACTCCGAGGTTTAAGGCGGCAACTAATGAAAAACTGTTTTTT
-,TRBV5-4,TRBD1,TRBJ1-2,CASSRGQETNYGYTF,TGTGCCAGCAGCCGCGGACAGGAGACTAACTATGGCTACACCTTC
-,TRBV3-1,TRBD1,TRBJ2-1,CASSQDHRGPFNEQFF,TGTGCCAGCAGCCAAGATCACAGGGGTCCTTTCAATGAGCAGTTCTTC
many,TRBV20-1,TRBD1,TRBJ2-5,CSARATGDIEETQYF,TGCAGTGCTAGGGCCACAGGGGATATAGAGGAGACCCAGTACTTC
-,TRBV27,-,TRBJ2-7,CASSLALASWYEQYF,TGTGCCAGCAGTTTAGCCCTGGCTAGTTGGTACGAGCAGTACTTC
many,TRBV11-2,-,TRBJ2-7,CASSYLESGEQYF,TGTGCCAGCAGCTACCTTGAAAGCGGGGAGCAGTACTTC
-,TRBV7-2,-,TRBJ2-7,CASSRYNMREQYF,TGTGCCAGCAGCCGATACAATATGCGCGAGCAGTACTTC
many,TRBV28,TRBD1,TRBJ1-1,CASSQGGYRRSTEAFF,TGTGCCAGCAGTCAGGGGGGTTACCGAAGGAGCACTGAAGCTTTCTTT
-,TRBV20-1,-,TRBJ2-1,CSARHSYTFSYNEQFF,TGCAGTGCTAGACACTCTTACACCTTCTCCTACAATGAGCAGTTCTTC
-,TRBV5-6,-,TRBJ2-4,CASSGGTHRKNIQYF,TGTGCCAGCAGCGGCGGGACACACCGTAAAAACATTCAGTACTTC
many,TRBV7-8,TRBD1,TRBJ2-7,CASSLTPTGEQYF,TGTGCCAGCAGCTTGACCCCGACAGGGGAGCAGTACTTC
-,TRBV4-3,TRBD1,TRBJ1-2,CASSPGQGALDGYTF,TGCGCCAGCAGCCCTGGACAGGGGGCCTTGGATGGCTACACCTTC
many,TRBV28,TRBD1,TRBJ1-2,CASSTGALNYGYTF,TGTGCCAGCAGTACAGGGGCCCTTAACTATGGCTACACCTTC